This T cell receptor beta chain originates from a study of T-cell memory formation after mild COVID-19. Study overall: Largely, the TCR clusters proved donor specific.

Regarding this clonotype: Its antigen is not identified.

Whole-study results and caveats: Shrinking CD4+ clones resided mostly in CM and EM, and CD8+ ones in EMRA.

TCRdb re-called the 5' RACE reads through MiXCR, storing one row per CDR3 protein. Of about 130,000 distinct CDR3 sequences in the sample, around a sixth were seen once. V lost 2 bases, J lost 3 bases, and 10 bases lay in between. Germline CDR1 MNHEY, CDR2 SVGAGI. This CDR3 region has 15 residues. This chain links TRBV6-5 with TRBJ2-2; TRBD1 might be the D (6 bases). The origin of this receptor is an adult woman who had mild COVID-19 (a few samples of this study predate the infection). Cell type and time point are not known. The sequenced sample was PBMCs or a T cell subset sorted from them (not recorded which). The CDR3 here is CASSYGDRYTGELFF. In nucleotides, the CDR3 is TGTGCCAGCAGTTACGGTGACAGGTACACCGGGGAGCTGTTTTTT.